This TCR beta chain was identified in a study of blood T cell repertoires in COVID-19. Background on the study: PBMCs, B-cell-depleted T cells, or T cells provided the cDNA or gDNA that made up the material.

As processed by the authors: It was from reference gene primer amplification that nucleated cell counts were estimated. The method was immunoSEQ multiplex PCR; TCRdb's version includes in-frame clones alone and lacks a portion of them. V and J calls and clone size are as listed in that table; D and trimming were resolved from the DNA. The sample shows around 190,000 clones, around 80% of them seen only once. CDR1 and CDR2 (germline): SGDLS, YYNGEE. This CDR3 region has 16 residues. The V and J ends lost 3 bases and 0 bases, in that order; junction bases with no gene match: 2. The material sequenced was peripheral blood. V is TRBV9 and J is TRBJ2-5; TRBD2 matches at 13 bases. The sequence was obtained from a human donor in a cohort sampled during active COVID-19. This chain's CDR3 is CASSETSGRYQETQYF. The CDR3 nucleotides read TGTGCCAGCAGCGAGACTAGCGGGAGGTACCAAGAGACCCAGTACTTC.